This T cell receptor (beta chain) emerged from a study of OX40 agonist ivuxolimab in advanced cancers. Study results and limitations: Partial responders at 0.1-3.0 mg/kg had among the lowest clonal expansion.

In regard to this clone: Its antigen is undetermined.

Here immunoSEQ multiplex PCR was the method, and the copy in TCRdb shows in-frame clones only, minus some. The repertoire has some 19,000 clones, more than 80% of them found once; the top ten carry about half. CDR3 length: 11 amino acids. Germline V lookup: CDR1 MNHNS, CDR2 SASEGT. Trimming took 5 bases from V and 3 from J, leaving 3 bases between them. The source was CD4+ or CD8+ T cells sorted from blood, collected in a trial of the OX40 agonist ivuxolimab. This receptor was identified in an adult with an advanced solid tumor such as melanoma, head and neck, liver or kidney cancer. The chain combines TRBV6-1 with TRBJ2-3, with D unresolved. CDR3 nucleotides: TGTGCCAGCAGTCATACAGATACGCAGTATTTT. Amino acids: CASSHTDTQYF.